This T cell receptor beta chain came from a study of blood T cell repertoires in COVID-19. The repertoire was sequenced with immunoSEQ multiplex PCR; TCRdb's copy has only in-frame clones and lacks some. The sample contains 120,000 to 150,000 clones, about 88% of which appear only once. The germline V gene encodes CDR1 MNHEY and CDR2 SVGAGI. The CDR3 has 15 amino acids. Trimming stripped 6 bases from V and 5 bases from J, with 16 bases between. Sequencing input: peripheral blood. The chain uses TRBV6-5 and TRBJ2-2; TRBD1 might be the D (6 bases). The TCR originated in a human donor in a cohort sampled during active COVID-19. The CDR3 nucleotides read TGTGCCAGCAGACGAAACAGGGTTGGAACCGGGGAGCTGTTTTTT. As protein: CASRRNRVGTGELFF.